This TCR beta chain stems from a study of cytomegalovirus exposure and HLA in healthy donors. Study findings and constraints: According to the study, 160 or so TCR beta chains were cytomegalovirus-associated. As a later analysis showed, a missense DCLRE1C variant was linked to trimming of TCR beta V- and J-genes.

Vbeta (60) and Jbeta (13) primers were used in the PCR. Sequencing was performed with immunoSEQ multiplex PCR; in TCRdb, only in-frame clones are kept and a portion is missing. The table includes approximately 140,000 clones, 75% to 80% detected once. Donors sampled were nominally healthy, though unrecorded immune exposures were likely. Details on this clone: The antigen is unknown.

In germline, CDR1 is SQVTM, CDR2 ANQGSEA. This CDR3 has 16 residues. Trimming cost V 2 bases and J 6 bases; bases outside gene matches: 12. The sequence was obtained from an older woman in good health and CMV-seronegative. The specimen sequenced was PBMCs. The chain links TRBV29-1 to TRBJ2-1; TRBD2 agrees at 8 bases. In DNA, the CDR3 is TGCAGCGTTGAATACGGAGGCGGGGGGAGAGGCAATGAGCAGTTCTTC. Its protein is CSVEYGGGGRGNEQFF.